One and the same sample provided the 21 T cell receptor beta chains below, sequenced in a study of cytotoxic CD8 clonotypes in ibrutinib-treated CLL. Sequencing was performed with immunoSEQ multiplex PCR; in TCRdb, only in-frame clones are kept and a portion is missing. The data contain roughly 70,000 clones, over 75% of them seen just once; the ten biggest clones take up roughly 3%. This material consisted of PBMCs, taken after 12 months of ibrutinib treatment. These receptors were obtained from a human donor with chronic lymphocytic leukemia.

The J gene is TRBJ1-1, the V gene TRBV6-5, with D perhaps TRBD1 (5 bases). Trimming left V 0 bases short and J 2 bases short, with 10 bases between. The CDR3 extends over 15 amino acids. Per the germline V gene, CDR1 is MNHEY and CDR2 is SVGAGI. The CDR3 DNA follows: TGTGCCAGCAGTTACTCGAACAGGAGAAACACTGAAGCTTTCTTT. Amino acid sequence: CASSYSNRRNTEAFF.

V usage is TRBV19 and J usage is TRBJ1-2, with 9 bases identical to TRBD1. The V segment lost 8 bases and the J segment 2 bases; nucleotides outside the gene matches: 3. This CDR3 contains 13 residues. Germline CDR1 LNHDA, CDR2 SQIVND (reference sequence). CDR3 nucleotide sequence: TGTGCCAGTGTAGGACAGGGGAACTATGGCTACACCTTC. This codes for CASVGQGNYGYTF.

Here the CDR3 DNA reads TGCGCCAGCAGCACCGGGACTCTGAACACTGAAGCTTTCTTT. Its translation is CASSTGTLNTEAFF. This chain joins TRBV5-1 and TRBJ1-1; weak D call: TRBD1 (5 bases). The germline CDR1 and CDR2 sequences are SGHRS and YFSETQ. V dropped 4 bases and J dropped 0 bases, with 10 bases sitting between them. The CDR3 totals 14 residues.

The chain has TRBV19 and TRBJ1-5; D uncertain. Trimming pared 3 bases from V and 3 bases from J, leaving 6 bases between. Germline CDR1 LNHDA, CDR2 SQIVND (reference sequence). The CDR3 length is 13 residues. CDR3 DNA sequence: TGTGCCAGTAGTATTCAGCACAATCAGCCCCAGCATTTT. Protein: CASSIQHNQPQHF. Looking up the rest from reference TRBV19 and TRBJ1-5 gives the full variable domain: DGGITQSPKYLFRKEGQNVTLSCEQNLNHDAMYWYRQDPGQGLRLIYYSQIVNDFQKGDIAEGYSVSREKKESFPLTVTSAQKNPTAFYLCASSIQHNQPQHFGDGTRLSIL.

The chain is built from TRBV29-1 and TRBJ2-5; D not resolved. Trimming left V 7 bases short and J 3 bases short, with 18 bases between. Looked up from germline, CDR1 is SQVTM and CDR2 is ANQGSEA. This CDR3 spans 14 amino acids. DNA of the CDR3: TGCAGCGGAGAAATGGACCCGTTGGAAGAGACCCAGTACTTC. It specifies CSGEMDPLEETQYF.

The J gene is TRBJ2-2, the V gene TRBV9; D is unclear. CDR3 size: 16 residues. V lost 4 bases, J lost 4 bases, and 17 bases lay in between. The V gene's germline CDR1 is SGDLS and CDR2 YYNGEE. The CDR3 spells CASSPRPFATTGELFF. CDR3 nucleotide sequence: TGTGCCAGCAGCCCTCGCCCCTTCGCCACCACCGGGGAGCTGTTTTTT.

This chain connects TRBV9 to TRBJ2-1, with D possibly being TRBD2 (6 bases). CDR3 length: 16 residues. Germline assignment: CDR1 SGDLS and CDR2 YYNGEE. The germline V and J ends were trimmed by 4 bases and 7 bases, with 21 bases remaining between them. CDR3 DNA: TGTGCCAGCAGCCCAGGGACTTCTGGTAATATTAATGAGCAGTTCTTC. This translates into CASSPGTSGNINEQFF. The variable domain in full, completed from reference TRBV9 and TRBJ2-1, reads DSGVTQTPKHLITATGQRVTLRCSPRSGDLSVYWYQQSLDQGLQFLIQYYNGEERAKGNILERFSAQQFPDLHSELNLSSLELGDSALYFCASSPGTSGNINEQFFGPGTRLTVL.

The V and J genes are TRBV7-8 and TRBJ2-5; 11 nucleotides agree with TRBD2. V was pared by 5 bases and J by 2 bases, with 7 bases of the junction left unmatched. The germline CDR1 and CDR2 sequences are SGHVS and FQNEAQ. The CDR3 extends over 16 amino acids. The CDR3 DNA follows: TGTGCCAGCAGCGGACGGACTAGCGGGCCGCAAGAGACCCAGTACTTC. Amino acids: CASSGRTSGPQETQYF.

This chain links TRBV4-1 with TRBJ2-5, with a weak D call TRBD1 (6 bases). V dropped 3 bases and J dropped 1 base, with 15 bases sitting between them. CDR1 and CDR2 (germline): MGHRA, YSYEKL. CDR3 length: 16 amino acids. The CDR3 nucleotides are TGCGCCAGCAGCCAGTCCGGGACACTCTTCCAAGAGACCCAGTACTTC. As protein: CASSQSGTLFQETQYF.

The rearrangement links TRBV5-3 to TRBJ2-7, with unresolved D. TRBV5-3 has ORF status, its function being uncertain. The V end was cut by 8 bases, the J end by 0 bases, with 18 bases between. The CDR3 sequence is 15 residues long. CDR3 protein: CASSQELGSSYEQYF. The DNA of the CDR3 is TGTGCCAGCAGCCAAGAATTAGGGTCCTCCTACGAGCAGTACTTC.

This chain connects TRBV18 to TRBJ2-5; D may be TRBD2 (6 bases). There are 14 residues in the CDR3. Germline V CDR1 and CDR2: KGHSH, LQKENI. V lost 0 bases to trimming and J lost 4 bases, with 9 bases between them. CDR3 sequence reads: CASSPPVGGETQYF. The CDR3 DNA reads TGTGCCAGCTCACCACCGGTGGGGGGAGAGACCCAGTACTTC. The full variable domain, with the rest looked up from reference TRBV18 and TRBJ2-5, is NAGVMQNPRHLVRRRGQEARLRCSPMKGHSHVYWYRQLPEEGLKFMVYLQKENIIDESGMPKERFSAEFPKEGPSILRIQQVVRGDSAAYFCASSPPVGGETQYFGPGTRLLVL.

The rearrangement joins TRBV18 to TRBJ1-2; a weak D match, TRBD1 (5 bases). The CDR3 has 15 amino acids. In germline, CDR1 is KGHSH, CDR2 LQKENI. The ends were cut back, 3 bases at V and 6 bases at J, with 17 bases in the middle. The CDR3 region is CASSPGVGRADGYTF. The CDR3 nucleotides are TGTGCCAGCTCACCCGGGGTCGGCAGGGCCGATGGCTACACCTTC.

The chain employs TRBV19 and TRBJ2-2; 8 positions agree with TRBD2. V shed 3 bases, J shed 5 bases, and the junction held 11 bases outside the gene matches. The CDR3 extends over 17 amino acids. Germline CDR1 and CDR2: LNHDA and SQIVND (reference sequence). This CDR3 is CASSITGVGTSTGELFF. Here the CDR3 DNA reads TGTGCCAGTAGTATTACGGGGGTAGGGACTAGTACCGGGGAGCTGTTTTTT.

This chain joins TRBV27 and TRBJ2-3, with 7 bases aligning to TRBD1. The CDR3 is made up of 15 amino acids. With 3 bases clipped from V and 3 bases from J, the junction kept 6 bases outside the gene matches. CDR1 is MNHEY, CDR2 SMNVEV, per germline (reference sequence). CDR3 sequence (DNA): TGTGCCAGCAGTTTTAAGACAGGGACAACAGATACGCAGTATTTT. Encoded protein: CASSFKTGTTDTQYF.

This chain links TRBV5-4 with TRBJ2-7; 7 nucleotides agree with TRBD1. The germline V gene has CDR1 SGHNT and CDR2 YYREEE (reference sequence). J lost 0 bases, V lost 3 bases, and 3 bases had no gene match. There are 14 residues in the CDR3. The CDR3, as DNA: TGTGCCAGCAGCTCACAGGGGCCCTCCTACGAGCAGTACTTC. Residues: CASSSQGPSYEQYF.

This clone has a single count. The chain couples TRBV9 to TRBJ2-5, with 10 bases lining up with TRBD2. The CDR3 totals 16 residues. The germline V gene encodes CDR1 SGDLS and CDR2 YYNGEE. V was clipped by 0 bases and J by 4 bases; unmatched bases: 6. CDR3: CASSVVPAGGRETQYF. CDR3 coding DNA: TGTGCCAGCAGCGTAGTCCCAGCGGGAGGGAGAGAGACCCAGTACTTC. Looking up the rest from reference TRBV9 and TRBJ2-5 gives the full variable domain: DSGVTQTPKHLITATGQRVTLRCSPRSGDLSVYWYQQSLDQGLQFLIQYYNGEERAKGNILERFSAQQFPDLHSELNLSSLELGDSALYFCASSVVPAGGRETQYFGPGTRLLVL.

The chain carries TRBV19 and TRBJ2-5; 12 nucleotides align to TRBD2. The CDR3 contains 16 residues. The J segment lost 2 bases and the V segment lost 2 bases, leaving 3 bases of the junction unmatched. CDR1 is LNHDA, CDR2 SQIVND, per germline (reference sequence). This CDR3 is CASSITSGRTQETQYF. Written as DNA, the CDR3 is TGTGCCAGTAGTATAACTAGCGGGAGGACTCAAGAGACCCAGTACTTC.

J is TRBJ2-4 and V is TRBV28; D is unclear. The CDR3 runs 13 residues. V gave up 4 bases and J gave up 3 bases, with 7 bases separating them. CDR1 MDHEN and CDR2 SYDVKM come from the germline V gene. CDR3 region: CASSSSYKNIQYF. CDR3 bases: TGTGCCAGCAGTTCCTCCTACAAAAACATTCAGTACTTC.

This CDR3 reads CASSDSAASSYNEQFF. DNA of the CDR3: TGTGCCAGCAGTGATTCGGCAGCGAGCTCCTACAATGAGCAGTTCTTC. This chain links TRBV6-1 with TRBJ2-1; no clear D. This CDR3 contains 16 residues. Trimming cost V 3 bases and J 0 bases, with 12 bases left between them. The germline gives CDR1 MNHNS, CDR2 SASEGT.

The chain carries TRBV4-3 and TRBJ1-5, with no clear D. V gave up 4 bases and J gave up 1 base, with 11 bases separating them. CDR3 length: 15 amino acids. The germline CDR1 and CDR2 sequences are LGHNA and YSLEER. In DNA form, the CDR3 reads TGCGCCAGCAGCCCCGGACCGACAAGCAATCAGCCCCAGCATTTT. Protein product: CASSPGPTSNQPQHF.

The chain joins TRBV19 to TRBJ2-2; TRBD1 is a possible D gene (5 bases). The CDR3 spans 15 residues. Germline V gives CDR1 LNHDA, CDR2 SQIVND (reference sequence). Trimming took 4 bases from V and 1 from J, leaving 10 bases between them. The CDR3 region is CASSRQIRNTGELFF. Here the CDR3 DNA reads TGTGCCAGTAGTAGACAGATTAGGAACACCGGGGAGCTGTTTTTT.